These 27 T cell receptor beta chains were sequenced from one sample in a study of shared clonotypes between healthy human individuals. TCRdb's copy holds only in-frame clones and misses some; the assay was immunoSEQ multiplex PCR. This sample has 2 million to 2.5 million clones; around 92% occur once, and the top ten carry 0.37%. Sequencing was carried out using naive CD4+ T cells from PBMCs. Subset indicated: CD45RA+ positively selected. All receptors derive from a young man in good health. Some clones in this sample may be carry-over from other donors' samples.

This clone was recorded only once. The chain joins TRBV28 to TRBJ2-3; D could derive from TRBD1 or TRBD2 (6 bases each). Trimming took off 7 bases at V and 0 bases at J, with 14 bases between the two ends. This CDR3 region has 15 residues. CDR1 is MDHEN and CDR2 is SYDVKM in the germline V gene. CDR3: CASTPRGRSTDTQYF. CDR3 nucleotide sequence: TGTGCCAGCACTCCCCGGGGGCGGAGCACAGATACGCAGTATTTT.

This chain uses TRBV4-2 with TRBJ2-7; D gene unclear. The CDR3 is 16 amino acids. The germline V gene has CDR1 LGHNA and CDR2 YNFKEQ. V lost 0 bases to trimming and J lost 2 bases, with 14 bases between them. The CDR3 here is CASSQDVASGTYEQYF. DNA for the CDR3: TGTGCCAGCAGCCAAGATGTGGCATCTGGCACCTACGAGCAGTACTTC.

Concerning this clone: Other nucleotide sequences from this sample produce the same CDR3. The genes are TRBV7-9 and TRBJ2-3; no clear D gene. The CDR3 extends over 12 amino acids. V dropped 5 bases and J dropped 5 bases, with 8 bases sitting between them. The V gene's germline CDR1 is SEHNR and CDR2 FQNEAQ (reference sequence). The CDR3: CASSLQRDTQYF. DNA for the CDR3: TGTGCCAGCAGCCTGCAGAGAGATACGCAGTATTTT.

The CDR3 coding sequence is TGTGCCAGCAGTCTAGCGACTAGCGGAGAGTACTTC. Protein sequence: CASSLATSGEYF. The gene calls are TRBV28 and TRBJ2-7; 9 nucleotides line up with TRBD2. The junction had 7 bases not matched to a gene; V was cut back by 5 bases and J by 11 bases. Germline V gives CDR1 MDHEN, CDR2 SYDVKM. The CDR3 spans 12 residues.

The chain couples TRBV5-4 to TRBJ1-5, with 9 bases that match TRBD1. The trim removed 4 bases at V and 3 bases at J, leaving 14 bases unmatched. Germline-derived CDR1 and CDR2 are SGHNT and YYREEE (reference sequence). This CDR3 region has 18 residues. CDR3 nucleotides: TGTGCCAGCAGCACCGGGACAGGGAGGTCTTTGTACAATCAGCCCCAGCATTTT. Amino acid sequence: CASSTGTGRSLYNQPQHF.

The V gene is TRBV10-3, the J gene TRBJ2-7; D unresolved. Per germline, CDR1 ENHRY and CDR2 SYGVKD. V was cut by 5 bases and J by 2 bases, with 10 bases left in between. The CDR3 loop spans 13 amino acids. In DNA, the CDR3 is TGTGCCATCAGTCATCCGATAGCCTACGAGCAGTACTTC. This codes for CAISHPIAYEQYF.

V gene TRBV5-1 combines with J gene TRBJ1-2; D not certain. This CDR3 region has 14 residues. The V end was cut by 4 bases, the J end by 2 bases, with 12 bases between. The V gene's germline CDR1 is SGHRS and CDR2 YFSETQ. CDR3 nucleotides: TGCGCCAGCAGCCAAACGACCCTAAACTATGGCTACACCTTC. Residues: CASSQTTLNYGYTF.

V gene TRBV5-4 combines with J gene TRBJ2-5; D is possibly TRBD2 (5 bases). V gave up 3 bases and J gave up 5 bases, with 11 bases separating them. The CDR3 sequence is 13 residues long. Germline CDR1 SGHNT, CDR2 YYREEE (reference sequence). CDR3 DNA: TGTGCCAGCAGCTCGGACTGGTGGGAGACCCAGTACTTC. Encoded protein: CASSSDWWETQYF.

The chain recombines TRBV29-1 with TRBJ2-5; tentatively, D is TRBD1 or TRBD2 (5 bases each). Trimming pared 6 bases from V and 7 bases from J, leaving 18 bases between. Per germline, CDR1 SQVTM and CDR2 ANQGSEA. The CDR3 spans 13 residues. The CDR3 DNA sequence: TGCAGCGTCCCCAGGGCGATCGGAGGGACCCAGTACTTC. Translated: CSVPRAIGGTQYF.

The J gene is TRBJ2-5, the V gene TRBV29-1, with TRBD1 matching over 8 bases. The DNA end is a closer match to TRBJ2-7, so the J assignment may be wrong. The CDR3 is 13 residues long. Germline CDR1 and CDR2: SQVTM and ANQGSEA. CDR3 protein: CSVVRTGSYEQYF. The CDR3, as DNA: TGCAGCGTTGTAAGGACAGGGTCCTACGAGCAGTACTTC.

This CDR3 reads CASSLLGLANTGELFF. CDR3 DNA: TGTGCCAGCAGCTTGTTGGGACTAGCGAACACCGGGGAGCTGTTTTTT. The chain employs TRBV5-6 and TRBJ2-2; the match to TRBD2 covers 8 bases. CDR3 length: 16 residues. Germline lookup yields CDR1 SGHDT and CDR2 YYEEEE. Germline trimming cut 1 base from V and 0 bases from J; bases unmatched to any gene: 2.

J is TRBJ1-2 and V is TRBV7-2; 10 bases fit TRBD1. The CDR3 sequence is 15 residues long. Germline CDR1 is SGHTA and CDR2 is FQGNSA. Losses at the gene ends were 5 bases for V and 4 bases for J; bases not matched to a gene: 7. CDR3 sequence: CASSHGTGDLYGYTF. In nucleotides, the CDR3 is TGTGCCAGCAGCCATGGGACAGGGGATCTCTATGGCTACACCTTC.

This rearrangement joins TRBV28 to TRBJ2-3; D could derive from TRBD1 or TRBD2 (5 bases each). This CDR3 contains 14 residues. Trimming left V 7 bases short and J 4 bases short, with 15 bases between. Germline CDR1 is MDHEN and CDR2 is SYDVKM. In nucleotides, the CDR3 is TGTGCCAGCACCCGGGGCCAGGGCGCAGATACGCAGTATTTT. It yields the protein CASTRGQGADTQYF.

The chain has TRBV4-1 and TRBJ1-3, with 10 nucleotides matching TRBD1. CDR3 length: 18 residues. The germline gives CDR1 MGHRA, CDR2 YSYEKL. The ends lost 4 bases at V and 0 bases at J; junction bases unmatched: 9. CDR3 coding DNA: TGCGCCAGCAGCCGCATCCGGGACAGGGGAACCTCTGGAAACACCATATATTTT. It yields the protein CASSRIRDRGTSGNTIYF.

The CDR3 coding sequence is TGTGCCAGCACGGGGGGCTCCTATAATTCACCCCTCCACTTT. It encodes CASTGGSYNSPLHF. This sequence joins TRBV28 and TRBJ1-6; weak D call: TRBD1 (5 bases). The V gene's germline CDR1 is MDHEN and CDR2 SYDVKM. There are 14 residues in the CDR3. V lost 7 bases, J lost 0 bases, and 7 bases lay in between.

The sample holds one count of this clone. The J gene is TRBJ2-7, the V gene TRBV18, with TRBD2 matching 9 bases. The CDR3 has 17 amino acids. J lost 0 bases, V lost 2 bases, and 8 bases had no gene match. Germline CDR1 reads KGHSH; CDR2 reads LQKENI. The CDR3 sequence is CASSPEGLAPHSYEQYF. In nucleotides, the CDR3 is TGTGCCAGCTCACCAGAGGGACTAGCTCCCCACTCCTACGAGCAGTACTTC.

In DNA form, the CDR3 reads TGCGCCAGCATACCATCTCAGCCCCAGCATTTT. Protein sequence: CASIPSQPQHF. The V gene is TRBV5-1, the J gene TRBJ1-5; D call uncertain. Per germline, CDR1 SGHRS and CDR2 YFSETQ. This CDR3 contains 11 residues. V gave up 6 bases and J gave up 6 bases, with 7 bases separating them.

V is TRBV6-4 and J is TRBJ2-2, with D possibly being TRBD2 (5 bases). From germline, CDR1 is MRHNA and CDR2 SNTAGT. CDR3 length equals 14 residues. V lost 3 bases, J lost 6 bases, and 11 bases lay in between. The CDR3 protein is CASSERVLAGELFF. CDR3 nucleotides: TGTGCCAGCAGTGAGAGGGTGTTGGCCGGGGAGCTGTTTTTT.

The rearrangement uses TRBV27 and TRBJ2-3; the match to TRBD2 covers 10 bases. Germline-derived CDR1 and CDR2 are MNHEY and SMNVEV (reference sequence). After removal of 4 bases from V and 5 bases from J, the junction contained 15 bases not matched to a gene. The CDR3 is 18 residues long. CDR3 DNA: TGTGCCAGCAGTTCGAATTCATATGTAGCGGGAGGAGTAGATACGCAGTATTTT. Its translation is CASSSNSYVAGGVDTQYF.

V gene TRBV5-1 combines with J gene TRBJ2-5; the D call may be TRBD1 or TRBD2 (6 bases each). The V and J ends lost 1 base and 4 bases respectively, with 23 bases between them. Germline CDR1 SGHRS, CDR2 YFSETQ. The CDR3 length is 18 residues. CDR3 protein: CASSLQSQRGDGLETQYF. The CDR3 region has the DNA TGCGCCAGCAGCTTGCAGAGTCAAAGGGGGGATGGTTTAGAGACCCAGTACTTC.

The chain joins TRBV5-4 to TRBJ1-2; D perhaps matches TRBD1 (5 bases). The V gene lost 3 bases and the J gene lost 8 bases, with 23 bases spanning the gap. This CDR3 comprises 16 residues. Germline CDR1 and CDR2: SGHNT and YYREEE (reference sequence). CDR3 region: CASSSGRGALARGYTF. For the CDR3, the DNA is TGTGCCAGCAGCTCTGGGCGCGGGGCTTTGGCCCGGGGCTACACCTTC.

The chain carries TRBV6-1 and TRBJ2-7; maybe TRBD2 (5 bases). In germline, CDR1 is MNHNS, CDR2 SASEGT. This CDR3 is 15 amino acids long. Deletions cut 1 base from V and 4 bases from J, with 14 bases between. CDR3 in DNA: TGTGCCAGCAGTGAAGTTCGGGGATATGGGTACGAGCAGTACTTC. Protein product: CASSEVRGYGYEQYF.

V gene TRBV7-8 combines with J gene TRBJ2-7; D might be TRBD1 or TRBD2, each matching 5 bases. The CDR3 consists of 19 residues. Germline CDR1 SGHVS, CDR2 FQNEAQ. Trimming removed 1 base from V and 0 bases from J, with 22 bases in between. The CDR3 DNA reads as TGTGCCAGCAGCTTAGTGAGGAGTCTAGGGACGAGGAGCTCCTACGAGCAGTACTTC. Translated: CASSLVRSLGTRSSYEQYF.

This clone was recorded only once. The J gene is TRBJ1-4, the V gene TRBV19; unclear D gene. CDR1 LNHDA and CDR2 SQIVND come from the germline V gene (reference sequence). This CDR3 is built from 17 residues. V lost 0 bases to trimming and J lost 5 bases, with 16 bases between them. CDR3 in DNA: TGTGCCAGTAGTATAGACCTCAGTGAGGTCCCGAATGAAAAACTGTTTTTT. Protein: CASSIDLSEVPNEKLFF.

V and J are TRBV19 and TRBJ2-7; TRBD2 matches 13 bases. V was pared by 4 bases and J by 2 bases, with 5 bases of the junction left unmatched. The CDR3 has 16 amino acids. The germline V gene has CDR1 LNHDA and CDR2 SQIVND (reference sequence). CDR3 nucleotide sequence: TGTGCCAGTAGTACCTCCGGGACTAGCGGGACCTACGAGCAGTACTTC. This codes for CASSTSGTSGTYEQYF.

The genes are TRBV27 and TRBJ1-2; perhaps TRBD1 as D (5 bases). Trimming stripped 3 bases from V and 8 bases from J, with 19 bases between. There are 15 residues in the CDR3. The V gene's germline CDR1 is MNHEY and CDR2 SMNVEV (reference sequence). CDR3 in DNA: TGTGCCAGCAGTTTCTTGGGGGGGACGGCCGCGGGCTACACCTTC. Residues: CASSFLGGTAAGYTF.

The V call is TRBV6-6, the J call TRBJ1-5; 9 nucleotides match TRBD1. The CDR3 totals 14 residues. With V trimmed by 7 bases and J by 5 bases, 6 bases remained unmatched. CDR1 MNHNY and CDR2 SVGAGI come from the germline V gene (reference sequence). The CDR3 DNA sequence: TGTGCCAGCAAGGGGACAGGGAGGCATCAGCCCCAGCATTTT. Amino acid sequence: CASKGTGRHQPQHF.